The clone carrying this T cell receptor beta chain was counted between two and nine times. Its specificity is not known. 60 Vbeta and 13 Jbeta primers were used in PCR. Assay used: immunoSEQ multiplex PCR; TCRdb lists only in-frame clones, some missing. The top ten clones hold about 3.5% of a sample with about 160,000 clones, 79% of them seen once. This sample was taken from a study of cytomegalovirus exposure and HLA in healthy donors. Whole-study results and caveats: Among immune exposure information, only CMV serostatus was available. Earlier analysis looked at TCR beta V segments, and most were productive about 87% or about 30% of the time.

Germline V gene sequence: CDR1 MNHNS, CDR2 SASEGT. Between the trimmed V and J ends, which lost 10 bases and 6 bases, there was a span of 19 bases. This CDR3 region has 13 residues. Input material: PBMCs. The gene calls are TRBV6-1 and TRBJ2-7; D not resolved. The receptor comes from a human donor in good health. The CDR3 region is CATLTVEAGEQYF. CDR3 nucleotides: TGTGCCACCCTTACCGTAGAGGCTGGCGAGCAGTACTTC.